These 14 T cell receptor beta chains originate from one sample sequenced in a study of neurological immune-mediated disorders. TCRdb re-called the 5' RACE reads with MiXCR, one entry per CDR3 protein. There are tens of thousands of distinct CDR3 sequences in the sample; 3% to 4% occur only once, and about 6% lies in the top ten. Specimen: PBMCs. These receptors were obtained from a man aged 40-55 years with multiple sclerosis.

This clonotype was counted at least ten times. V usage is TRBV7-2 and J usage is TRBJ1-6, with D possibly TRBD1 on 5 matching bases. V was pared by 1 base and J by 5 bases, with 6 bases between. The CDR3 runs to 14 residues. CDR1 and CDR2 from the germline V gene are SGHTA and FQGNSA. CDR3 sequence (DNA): TGTGCCAGCAGCTTAGGGGGGGATAATTCACCCCTCCACTTT. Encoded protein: CASSLGGDNSPLHF.

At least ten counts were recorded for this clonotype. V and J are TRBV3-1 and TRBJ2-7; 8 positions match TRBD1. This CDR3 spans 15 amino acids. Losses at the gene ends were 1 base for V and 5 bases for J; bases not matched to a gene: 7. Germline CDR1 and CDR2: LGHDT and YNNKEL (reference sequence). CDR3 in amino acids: CASSQGQGASHEQYF. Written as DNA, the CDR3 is TGTGCCAGCAGCCAAGGCCAGGGGGCGAGTCACGAGCAGTACTTC.

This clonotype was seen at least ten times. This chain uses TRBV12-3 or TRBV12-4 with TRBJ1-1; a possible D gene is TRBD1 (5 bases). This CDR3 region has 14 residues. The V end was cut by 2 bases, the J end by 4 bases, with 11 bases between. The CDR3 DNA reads TGTGCCAGCAGTTTAATAGGGGTCAGCACTGAAGCTTTCTTT. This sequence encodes CASSLIGVSTEAFF.

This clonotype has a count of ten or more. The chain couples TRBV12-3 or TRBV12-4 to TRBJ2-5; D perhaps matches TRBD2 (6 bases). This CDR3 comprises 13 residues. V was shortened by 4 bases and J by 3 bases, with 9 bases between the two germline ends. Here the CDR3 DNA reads TGTGCCAGCAGTTGGGAGGAGAAAGAGACCCAGTACTTC. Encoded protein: CASSWEEKETQYF.

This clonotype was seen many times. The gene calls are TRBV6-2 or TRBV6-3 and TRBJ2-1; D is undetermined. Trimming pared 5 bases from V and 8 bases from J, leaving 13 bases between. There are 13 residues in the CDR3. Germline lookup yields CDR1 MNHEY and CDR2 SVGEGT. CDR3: CASSQRDTDEQFF. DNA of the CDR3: TGTGCCAGCAGTCAACGAGACACCGATGAGCAGTTCTTC.

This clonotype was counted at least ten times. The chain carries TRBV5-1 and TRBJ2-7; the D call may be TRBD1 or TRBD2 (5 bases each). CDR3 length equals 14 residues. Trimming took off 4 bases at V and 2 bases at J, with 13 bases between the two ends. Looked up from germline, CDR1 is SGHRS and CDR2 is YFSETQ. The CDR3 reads CASSPGTDPYEQYF. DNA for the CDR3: TGCGCCAGCAGCCCGGGGACGGATCCCTACGAGCAGTACTTC.

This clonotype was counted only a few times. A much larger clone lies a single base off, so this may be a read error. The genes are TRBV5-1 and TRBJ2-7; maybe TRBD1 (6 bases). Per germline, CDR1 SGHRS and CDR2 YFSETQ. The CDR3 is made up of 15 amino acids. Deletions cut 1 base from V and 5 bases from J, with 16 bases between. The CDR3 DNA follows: TGCGCCAGCAGCTTGCTGGGACAAACGATCAACGAGCAGTACTTC. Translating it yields CASSLLGQTINEQYF.

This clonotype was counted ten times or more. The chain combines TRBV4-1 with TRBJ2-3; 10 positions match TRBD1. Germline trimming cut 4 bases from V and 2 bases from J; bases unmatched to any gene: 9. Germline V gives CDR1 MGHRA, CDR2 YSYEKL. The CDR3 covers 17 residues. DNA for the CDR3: TGCGCCAGCAGCCCCTTCCGGGACAGGGGTATCACAGATACGCAGTATTTT. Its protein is CASSPFRDRGITDTQYF.

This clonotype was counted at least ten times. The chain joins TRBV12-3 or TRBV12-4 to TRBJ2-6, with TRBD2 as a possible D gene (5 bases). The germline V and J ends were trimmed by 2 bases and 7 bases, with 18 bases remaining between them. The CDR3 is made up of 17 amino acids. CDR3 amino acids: CASSLFWETLGANVLTF. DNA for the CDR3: TGTGCCAGCAGTTTATTCTGGGAGACTCTGGGCGCCAACGTCCTGACTTTC.

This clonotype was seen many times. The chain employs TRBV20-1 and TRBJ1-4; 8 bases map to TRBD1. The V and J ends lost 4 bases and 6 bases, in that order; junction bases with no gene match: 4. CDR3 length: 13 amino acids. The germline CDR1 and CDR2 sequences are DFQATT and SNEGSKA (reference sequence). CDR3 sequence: CSATGGADEKLFF. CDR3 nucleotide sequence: TGCAGTGCTACAGGGGGCGCGGATGAAAAACTGTTTTTT.

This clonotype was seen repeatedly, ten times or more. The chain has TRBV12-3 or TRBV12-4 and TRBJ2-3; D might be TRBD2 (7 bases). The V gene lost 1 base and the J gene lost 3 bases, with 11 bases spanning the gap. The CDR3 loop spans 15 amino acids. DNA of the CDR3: TGTGCCAGCAGTTTAGACGGGGGGCGGACAGATACGCAGTATTTT. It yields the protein CASSLDGGRTDTQYF.

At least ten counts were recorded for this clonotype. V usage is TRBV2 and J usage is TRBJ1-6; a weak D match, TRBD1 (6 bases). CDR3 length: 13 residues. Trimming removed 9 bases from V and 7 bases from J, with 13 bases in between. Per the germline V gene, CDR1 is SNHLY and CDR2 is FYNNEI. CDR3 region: CASYRARNSPLHF. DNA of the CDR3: TGTGCCAGTTACAGGGCTAGGAATTCACCCCTCCACTTT.

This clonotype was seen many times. The chain's CDR3 is CASSFVTGGFSTDTQYF. CDR3 bases: TGTGCCAGCAGCTTCGTGACAGGGGGCTTCAGCACAGATACGCAGTATTTT. The V call is TRBV11-2, the J call TRBJ2-3, with TRBD1 matching over 10 bases. Germline V gene sequence: CDR1 SGHAT, CDR2 FQNNGV. V trimming: 3 bases; J trimming: 0 bases; junction bases outside the gene matches: 6. The CDR3 is made up of 17 amino acids.

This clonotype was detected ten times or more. The CDR3 protein is CSARGGGAQETQYF. CDR3 nucleotide sequence: TGCAGTGCTAGAGGGGGCGGGGCCCAAGAGACCCAGTACTTC. The J gene is TRBJ2-5, the V gene TRBV20-1; D perhaps matches TRBD2 (6 bases). Germline V gene sequence: CDR1 DFQATT, CDR2 SNEGSKA (reference sequence). This CDR3 region has 14 residues. V gave up 1 base and J gave up 1 base, with 10 bases separating them.